A single sample gave rise to the 8 T cell receptor beta chains below, sequenced in a study of cytotoxic CD8 clonotypes in ibrutinib-treated CLL. Method: immunoSEQ multiplex PCR; TCRdb's copy keeps in-frame clones and lacks some. Of 110,000 to 150,000 clones in the sample, roughly three quarters were seen once. The sequences come from PBMCs, collected after 24 months of ibrutinib treatment. These receptors originate from a human donor with chronic lymphocytic leukemia.

The rearrangement uses TRBV28 and TRBJ1-3; D is perhaps TRBD1 (5 bases). Germline V gives CDR1 MDHEN, CDR2 SYDVKM. V lost 6 bases and J lost 3, with 15 bases in between. The CDR3 runs 15 residues. CDR3 amino acids: CASSPYPGRGNTIYF. The CDR3 nucleotides read TGTGCCAGCAGCCCTTACCCGGGACGTGGAAACACCATATATTTT.

This clone was detected once. The genes are TRBV7-8 and TRBJ2-7; D ambiguous. CDR1 is SGHVS, CDR2 FQNEAQ, per germline. Trimming took 1 base from V and 0 from J, leaving 10 bases between them. The CDR3 spans 15 residues. The CDR3 loop is CASSLVPRSSYEQYF. CDR3 DNA sequence: TGTGCCAGCAGCTTAGTTCCCAGGAGCTCCTACGAGCAGTACTTC.

This clone has just a few counts. The chain links TRBV13 to TRBJ1-2; TRBD1 aligns across 8 bases. Looked up from germline, CDR1 is PRHDT and CDR2 is FYEKMQ (reference sequence). The CDR3 runs 15 residues. V lost 3 bases and J lost 4; bases outside the gene matches: 7. The CDR3 region has the DNA TGTGCCAGCAGCTTGGGACAGGCGGCCGGCTATGGCTACACCTTC. Protein: CASSLGQAAGYGYTF.

With regard to this clone: The sample contains more than one DNA sequence encoding this CDR3. This chain uses TRBV18 with TRBJ2-3, with unresolved D. Trimming shortened V by 6 bases and J by 6 bases, and 7 bases separated the two germline ends. The CDR3 extends over 11 amino acids. CDR1 is KGHSH and CDR2 is LQKENI in the germline V gene. CDR3 amino acids: CASSPGDTQYF. CDR3 DNA: TGTGCCAGCTCCCCTGGGGATACGCAGTATTTT. The whole variable domain, filled in from reference TRBV18 and TRBJ2-3, reads NAGVMQNPRHLVRRRGQEARLRCSPMKGHSHVYWYRQLPEEGLKFMVYLQKENIIDESGMPKERFSAEFPKEGPSILRIQQVVRGDSAAYFCASSPGDTQYFGPGTRLTVL.

V usage is TRBV19 and J usage is TRBJ1-5; 7 nucleotides match TRBD1. J gave up 1 base and V 4 bases, and 22 bases lay outside the gene matches. Germline V lookup: CDR1 LNHDA, CDR2 SQIVND (reference sequence). The CDR3 is 21 residues long. The CDR3 spells CASSTEPRGRQGGESNQPQHF. The CDR3 DNA reads TGTGCCAGTAGTACCGAACCGAGGGGCCGACAGGGAGGGGAGAGCAATCAGCCCCAGCATTTT. Supplemented by reference TRBV19 and TRBJ1-5, the full variable domain reads DGGITQSPKYLFRKEGQNVTLSCEQNLNHDAMYWYRQDPGQGLRLIYYSQIVNDFQKGDIAEGYSVSREKKESFPLTVTSAQKNPTAFYLCASSTEPRGRQGGESNQPQHFGDGTRLSIL.

This clone was recorded a few times. The rearrangement uses TRBV7-9 and TRBJ2-5; 10 bases match TRBD2. CDR1 and CDR2 (germline): SEHNR, FQNEAQ (reference sequence). V was pared by 1 base and J by 1 base, with 6 bases of the junction left unmatched. The CDR3 length is 17 residues. The CDR3 is CASSLGVAGGPQETQYF. The CDR3 DNA reads as TGTGCCAGCAGCTTAGGGGTAGCGGGGGGCCCCCAAGAGACCCAGTACTTC.

The chain carries TRBV19 and TRBJ2-3; TRBD2 might be the D (5 bases). CDR3 length equals 13 residues. Germline V gives CDR1 LNHDA, CDR2 SQIVND (reference sequence). The V end lost 5 bases, the J end lost 8 bases, and 14 bases lay between the germline ends. Here the CDR3 DNA reads TGTGCCAGTAGTCCCGGGGTTCTCCGTACGCAGTATTTT. Translation: CASSPGVLRTQYF.

This clone came up a few times. This sequence joins TRBV25-1 and TRBJ1-2, with D possibly being TRBD1 (6 bases). There are 12 residues in the CDR3. CDR1 and CDR2 (germline): MGHDK, SYGVNS. V was trimmed by 6 bases and J by 8 bases, leaving 13 bases between them. The CDR3 here is CASSWGLGGYTF. The CDR3 DNA reads as TGTGCCAGCAGCTGGGGGCTAGGAGGCTACACCTTC.